The entry below describes one TCR beta chain. Its antigen remains unknown. The data were taken from a study of molecular identifiers for immune sequencing clone quantification. Turning to the study itself: Replicates involved a five-way split of RNA from approximately 20,000 or 100,000 naive CD8 cells, with sequencing of four.

Listed TCR primers and previously described methods were used for bulk TCR libraries. Using its own MiXCR run on the PCR reads, TCRdb lists one record per CDR3 protein. The sample gives more than 550,000 distinct CDR3 sequences, around 25% of which show up once; 0.78% is in the top ten. When naive CD8 T cells were sorted, they were gated as CD8+CD4-CCR7+CD45RA+. General study findings and limits: Identical TCR molecules that share a barcode could lead to an underestimation of highly expanded clone sizes.

The specimen sequenced was naive CD8+ T cells from blood, with Jurkat cell RNA spiked in. This sample's subset: FACS-sorted CD8+CD4-CCR7+CD45RA+ naive T cells. The TCR sequence derives from a human donor in good health. Some libraries in this study had Jurkat cell RNA spiked in.

CDR3 sequence: CSAREGTGKLYEQYF. The CDR3 region has the DNA TGCAGTGCTAGAGAAGGGACAGGTAAACTCTACGAGCAGTACTTC. J is TRBJ2-7 and V is TRBV20-1; 8 bases are shared with TRBD1. Germline CDR1 is DFQATT and CDR2 is SNEGSKA (reference sequence). The trim removed 0 bases at V and 3 bases at J, leaving 7 bases unmatched. The CDR3 contains 15 residues.